A selection of T cell receptor beta chains follows, all from one sample in a study of cytomegalovirus exposure and HLA in healthy donors. Using immunoSEQ multiplex PCR, the repertoire was profiled, and TCRdb retains in-frame clones only, with some absent. Seen here are about 190,000 clones, about 80% observed once, and the top ten hold roughly 15%. The sequencing sample was made of PBMCs. The receptors originated from a woman between 25 and 40 years old in good health and CMV-seropositive. The CDR3 runs from the conserved cysteine through the conserved F or W. D genes are given only for firm matches. For some rows the clone size is stated as once, few or many, or as a class when expanded; others skip it.

DNA	CDR3	D	V	size	J
TGTGCCAGCAGTAGACTAGTGAACACCGGGGAGCTGTTTTTT	CASSRLVNTGELFF	-	TRBV2	-	TRBJ2-2
TGTGCCAGCAGTTTTGGCGGGGGGGACAATGAGCAGTTCTTC	CASSFGGGDNEQFF	TRBD2	TRBV27	few	TRBJ2-1
TGTGCCAGCAGCGTTGAACAGGGAAAGAGGGGCAATCAGCCCCAGCATTTT	CASSVEQGKRGNQPQHF	-	TRBV9	-	TRBJ1-5
TGCGCCAGCAGCCCCCTTCCCGGTTCGAACACTGAAGCTTTCTTT	CASSPLPGSNTEAFF	-	TRBV4-1	-	TRBJ1-1
TGCGCCAGCAGCCCGACCTGGGCGGGAGACCCCGGGGAGCTGTTTTTT	CASSPTWAGDPGELFF	TRBD2	TRBV5-1	few	TRBJ2-2
TGTGCCAGCACACTCAACACTGAAGCTTTCTTT	CASTLNTEAFF	-	TRBV7-2	-	TRBJ1-1
TGTGCCAGCAGACTAGCGGGGGGGTTCGAGGAGACCCAGTACTTC	CASRLAGGFEETQYF	TRBD2	TRBV6-1	-	TRBJ2-5
TGCAGCGGGGAGATAAGAAGCACAGATACGCAGTATTTT	CSGEIRSTDTQYF	-	TRBV29-1	once	TRBJ2-3
TGTGCCAGCAGCAAAGTGGAACAACAGGGTTTTACTTGTTTAGGAGAGACCCAGTACTTC	CASSKVEQQGFTCLGETQYF	-	TRBV21-1	few	TRBJ2-5
TGTGCCAGCAGTGGACAGCACTCTGGAAACACCATATATTTT	CASSGQHSGNTIYF	-	TRBV28	-	TRBJ1-3
TGTGCCAGCAGCCGGAGACTTCCCCGGGGCGGGACGGGGGAGCAGTACTTC	CASSRRLPRGGTGEQYF	-	TRBV14	-	TRBJ2-7
TGCGCCAGCAGCTTGGAGGTTCAGGTGAACTCTGGAAACACCATATATTTT	CASSLEVQVNSGNTIYF	-	TRBV5-1	-	TRBJ1-3
TGTGCCAGCAGCTTAGGACTAGCGGGGGAGACCTACGAGCAGTACTTC	CASSLGLAGETYEQYF	TRBD2	TRBV7-6	few	TRBJ2-7
TGCAGCGTTGATAGTCTTGGGACAGGGGGCTACGGCTACACCTTC	CSVDSLGTGGYGYTF	TRBD1	TRBV29-1	-	TRBJ1-2
TGTGCCAGCAGTAGACAGGGGTATGGGTCACCCCTCCACTTT	CASSRQGYGSPLHF	TRBD1	TRBV6-5	-	TRBJ1-6
TGTGCCAGCAGCATCGGACAACGAGAGCAGTACTTC	CASSIGQREQYF	-	TRBV5-8	-	TRBJ2-7
TGTGCCATCAGTACCCGGGGTTACTACGAGCAGTACTTC	CAISTRGYYEQYF	-	TRBV10-3	-	TRBJ2-7
TGTGCCAGCAGGCGACCGGGACAGGGTTATTCACCCCTCCACTTT	CASRRPGQGYSPLHF	TRBD1	TRBV6-5	-	TRBJ1-6
TGTGCCAGTAGTAGAGGGAGGAACACCGGGGAGCTGTTTTTT	CASSRGRNTGELFF	-	TRBV19	few	TRBJ2-2
TGTGCCAGCAGTGAAGGGGACAGGGACGAGACCCAGTACTTC	CASSEGDRDETQYF	TRBD1	TRBV2	-	TRBJ2-5
TGTGCCAGCAGCATCGACAGGGCTGGGGCCAACGTCCTGACTTTC	CASSIDRAGANVLTF	TRBD1	TRBV5-4	few	TRBJ2-6
TGTGCCAGCAGCGGTGGGACAGGGGGCGGAGGGAACACTGAAGCTTTCTTT	CASSGGTGGGGNTEAFF	TRBD1	TRBV9	few	TRBJ1-1
TGTGCCAGCAGCTTAGCCCCCGAGCGTGGAACCCAGCATTTT	CASSLAPERGTQHF	-	TRBV7-8	-	TRBJ1-5
TGTGCCAGCAGTCTCGGGACTTCCTACGAGCAGTACTTC	CASSLGTSYEQYF	-	TRBV27	-	TRBJ2-7
TGCGCCAGCAGCCACCCTCGGGGGGCGAGGGACACCGGGGAGCTGTTTTTT	CASSHPRGARDTGELFF	-	TRBV4-1	few	TRBJ2-2
TGTGCCAGTAGTGGCAGGGTAGACGAGCAGTACTTC	CASSGRVDEQYF	-	TRBV19	-	TRBJ2-7
TGTGCCAGCAGTCTCGACAGGGAGATTGGCCAGCCCCAGCATTTT	CASSLDREIGQPQHF	TRBD1	TRBV28	-	TRBJ1-5
TGTGCCAGCAGTTCTAACCCCGGGACAGGTGAAAAACTGTTTTTT	CASSSNPGTGEKLFF	TRBD1	TRBV27	-	TRBJ1-4
TGTGCCAGCAGTTCCGAATACAGGGATGCCTATGGCTACACCTTC	CASSSEYRDAYGYTF	-	TRBV27	-	TRBJ1-2
TGTGCCAGCAGAGACAGCATTGAGACCTACAATGAGCAGTTCTTC	CASRDSIETYNEQFF	-	TRBV6-5	few	TRBJ2-1
TGTGCCAGCAGTTTCGGGACTAGCGGGACATACAATGAGCAGTTCTTC	CASSFGTSGTYNEQFF	TRBD2	TRBV27	-	TRBJ2-1
TGCGCCAGCAGCCAAGAAGCCCCAGGGGGCGTCGAGCAGTACTTC	CASSQEAPGGVEQYF	TRBD1	TRBV4-1	-	TRBJ2-7
TGTGCCATCAGTGGATTGCCGGGACTGAGCGGCTACACCTTC	CAISGLPGLSGYTF	-	TRBV10-3	-	TRBJ1-2
TGTGCCAGCAGGGACGCCCGGGGTTCAGAGACCCAGTACTTC	CASRDARGSETQYF	-	TRBV6-6	-	TRBJ2-5
TGTGCCTGGGCGGGACGAAACTATGGCTACACCTTC	CAWAGRNYGYTF	-	TRBV30	-	TRBJ1-2
TGTGCCAGCAGTGTCAGGGGGCGCGAGGAAAAACTGTTTTTT	CASSVRGREEKLFF	TRBD1	TRBV2	few	TRBJ1-4
TGTGCCAGCACCAAAATAGCGGGAAACTACGAGCAGTACTTC	CASTKIAGNYEQYF	TRBD2	TRBV6-6	-	TRBJ2-7
TGCGCCAGCAGCCAATTAGGGACTAGCGGGACCACAGATACGCAGTATTTT	CASSQLGTSGTTDTQYF	TRBD2	TRBV4-1	-	TRBJ2-3
TGTGCCAGCAGTAGCGGGAACACCGGGGAGCTGTTTTTT	CASSSGNTGELFF	-	TRBV6-4	-	TRBJ2-2
TGCGCCAGCAGCTTGGAATGGACTAGCGGGAGGCTCCCCGCCACCCACACCCAAAGATTTCCGTATTTT	CASSLEWTSGRLPATHTQRFPYF	TRBD2	TRBV5-1	-	TRBJ2-3
TGTGCCAGCAGCCGGGACAGGGGGAGCGTTTCTGAAGCTTTCTTT	CASSRDRGSVSEAFF	TRBD1	TRBV6-5	-	TRBJ1-1
TGTGCCAGCAGCTTAGCTCTAAGCGGGGGACCCTACAATGAGCAGTTCTTC	CASSLALSGGPYNEQFF	TRBD2	TRBV11-2	-	TRBJ2-1
TGTGCCAGCAGTTACGGTATAGGGGTTAACGATGGCTACACCTTC	CASSYGIGVNDGYTF	-	TRBV6-5	few	TRBJ1-2
TGTGCCAGCAGTTTAATGACAGGGGGCGGTGACACCGGGGAGCTGTTTTTT	CASSLMTGGGDTGELFF	TRBD1	TRBV27	-	TRBJ2-2
TGTGCCAGCAGCTTAAGAGCTAGCGGGCAATCCTACAATGAGCAGTTCTTC	CASSLRASGQSYNEQFF	TRBD2	TRBV7-8	-	TRBJ2-1
TGTGCCAGCAGCCGGGACAGAACCTACGAGCAGTACTTC	CASSRDRTYEQYF	TRBD1	TRBV6-1	-	TRBJ2-7
TGTGCCAGCAGCATAGCGGGACGGATCTCTGGAAACACCATATATTTT	CASSIAGRISGNTIYF	-	TRBV28	-	TRBJ1-3
TGTGCCAGCAGCCCGACCGCCCTAGCGCCGGGCACCGGGGAGCTGTTTTTT	CASSPTALAPGTGELFF	-	TRBV7-9	-	TRBJ2-2
TGCGCCAGCAGTGAGTCAGTGGGGGGGAGCTCCTACAATGAGCAGTTCTTC	CASSESVGGSSYNEQFF	TRBD2	TRBV10-1	-	TRBJ2-1
TGTGCCAGCACCCGACAGGGTCCTGACAATGAGCAGTTCTTC	CASTRQGPDNEQFF	TRBD1	TRBV6-5	few	TRBJ2-1
TGCGCCAGCAGCGGGGACAGTGGCATCTTCAACACTGAAGCTTTCTTT	CASSGDSGIFNTEAFF	TRBD1	TRBV5-1	-	TRBJ1-1
TGTGCCAGCAGTGACGGTGACAGGGCCCCCGGGGAGCTGTTTTTT	CASSDGDRAPGELFF	TRBD1	TRBV6-4	few	TRBJ2-2
TGTGCCAGCAGCCAACTACAGGGCTCGCAGTACTTC	CASSQLQGSQYF	-	TRBV14	-	TRBJ2-7
TGTGCCAGCAGCTTAGGAGGGGTAGGGGGAGCCTCCTACGAGCAGTACTTC	CASSLGGVGGASYEQYF	-	TRBV7-9	-	TRBJ2-7
TGCGCCAGCAGTTCCTTGACTAGCGACACAGATACGCAGTATTTT	CASSSLTSDTDTQYF	TRBD2	TRBV5-1	-	TRBJ2-3
TGTGCCAGCAGCGTAGAAATGGGGCCTAGGGATACGCAGTATTTT	CASSVEMGPRDTQYF	-	TRBV9	-	TRBJ2-3
TGTGCCAGCAGTTTAGCGTATGGCTACACCTTC	CASSLAYGYTF	-	TRBV28	-	TRBJ1-2
TGTGCCAGCACACAGGGGGCTAACTCTGAAGCTTTCTTT	CASTQGANSEAFF	TRBD1	TRBV18	-	TRBJ1-1
TGTGCCAGCAGTCGACTCAAGGACTACGATCCAGGCGAGCAGTACTTC	CASSRLKDYDPGEQYF	-	TRBV7-9	-	TRBJ2-7